The entry that follows covers one TCR beta chain sequence. The germline V gene encodes CDR1 MDHEN and CDR2 SYDVKM. The CDR3 totals 18 residues. Trimming took off 4 bases at V and 0 bases at J, with 22 bases between the two ends. The data belong to a study of control samples from healthy donors and cancer patients. Sequencing used immunoSEQ multiplex PCR; TCRdb keeps in-frame clones, though not all of them. The sample holds approximately 100,000 clones, 80% to 95% seen once. The rearrangement uses TRBV28 and TRBJ2-7; weak D call: TRBD2 (6 bases). This sequence originates from a human donor in good health. The donor label of this sample is uncertain. What was sequenced was blood. CDR3 region: CASSSGLGRGRSSYEQYF. The CDR3 nucleotides read TGTGCCAGCAGTTCTGGTTTGGGCCGAGGGAGGAGCTCCTACGAGCAGTACTTC. The whole variable domain, remainder taken from reference TRBV28 and TRBJ2-7, is DVKVTQSSRYLVKRTGEKVFLECVQDMDHENMFWYRQDPGLGLRLIYFSYDVKMKEKGDIPEGYSVSREKKERFSLILESASTNQTSMYLCASSSGLGRGRSSYEQYFGPGTRLTVT.